These T cell receptor beta chains were read from a single sample in a study of tumor-infiltrating lymphocytes in primary liver carcinoma. MiXCR, applied by TCRdb to the multiplex PCR reads, yields one record per CDR3 protein. The table has roughly 330,000 distinct CDR3 sequences, around 60% seen once. Specimen: peripheral blood. All receptors come from a man aged 35-49 years with primary liver carcinoma and hepatitis B virus infection. Both conserved end residues are trimmed from each CDR3. D genes are given only for firm matches.

v_call | d_call | cdr3_aa
TRBV11-2 | - | AISFRQSNTGELF
TRBV6-2/TRBV6-3 | - | TSSYREGGTDTQY
TRBV11-1 | TRBD2 | ASNQTSGSSDKQY
TRBV6-1 | TRBD2 | ASSHMTGLAGAVEQF
TRBV4-2 | TRBD1 | TSSQVRDSSRRELF
TRBV6-6 | TRBD2 | ASSYQGLVGVDTQY
TRBV4-1 | - | ASSQDPQTPQETQY
TRBV4-2 | - | ASSQAWGYYEQY
TRBV5-6 | TRBD2 | ASSFGRAGELF
TRBV30 | - | AWSRRGGETQY
TRBV11-2 | - | ASIPLGAGYHEQY
TRBV6-2/TRBV6-3 | - | ASSCRHSGASEQF
TRBV11-2 | TRBD2 | ASSLGLAGEGEQY
TRBV29-1 | - | SAGRGGIDTQY
TRBV4-1 | - | ASSQVQGSGGNTIY
TRBV11-2 | TRBD2 | ASSVLAGLDAYEQY
TRBV6-1 | TRBD1 | ASIMTRDRDYEQY
TRBV11-3 | - | VSSLDPPHEQY
TRBV18 | TRBD2 | ASRSRSGRGVNEQF
TRBV28 | - | ASRSLRTGTDTQY
TRBV11-2 | - | ANSTGGETRY
TRBV6-1 | - | ASSEVQGLNIQY
TRBV12-3/TRBV12-4 | TRBD2 | ASSLGTSHEQF
TRBV7-9 | - | ASSRRDLPFSEQY
TRBV28 | - | ASSFQMGDPGELF
TRBV4-3 | TRBD2 | ASSQVAGGIYEQY